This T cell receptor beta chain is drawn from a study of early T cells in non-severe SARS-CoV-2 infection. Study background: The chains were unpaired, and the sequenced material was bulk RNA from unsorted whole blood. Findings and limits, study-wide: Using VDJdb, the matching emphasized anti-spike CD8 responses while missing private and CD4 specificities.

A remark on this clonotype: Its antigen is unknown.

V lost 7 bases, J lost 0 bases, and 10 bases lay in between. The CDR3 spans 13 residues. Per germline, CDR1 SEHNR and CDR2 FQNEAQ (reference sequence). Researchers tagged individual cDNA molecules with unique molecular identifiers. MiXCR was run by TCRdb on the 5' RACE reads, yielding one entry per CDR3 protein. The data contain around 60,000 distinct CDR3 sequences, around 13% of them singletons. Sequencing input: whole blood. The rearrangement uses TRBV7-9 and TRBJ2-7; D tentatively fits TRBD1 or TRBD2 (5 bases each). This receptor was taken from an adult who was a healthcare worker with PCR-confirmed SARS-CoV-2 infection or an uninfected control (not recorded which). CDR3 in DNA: TGTGCCAGCAACGGGGCTAGCTCCTACGAGCAGTACTTC. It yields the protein CASNGASSYEQYF.